This TCR beta chain came from a study of cytomegalovirus exposure and HLA in healthy donors. Study as a whole: A prior analysis found roughly 110 million unique TCR beta sequences from around 180 million T cells. Of roughly 400 genotyped donors, roughly 81% grouped in the Caucasian-associated ancestry cluster.

Findings and caveats of the study: Reportedly, TCR beta sequences accurately predicted HLA-A and HLA-B alleles in most subjects. Immune exposure information available was restricted to CMV serostatus.

Notes on this clone: Its target is unknown.

PCR employed 60 Vbeta and 13 Jbeta primers. This table comes from immunoSEQ multiplex PCR, and its TCRdb copy is limited to in-frame clones, with some not included. Here the sample spans tens of thousands of clones, roughly 73% being singletons. Germline CDR1 is GTSNPN and CDR2 is SVGIG (reference sequence). With 1 base clipped from V and 1 base from J, the junction kept 1 base outside the gene matches. This CDR3 has 14 residues. The TCR sequence derives from a woman in her thirties or forties in good health and CMV-seronegative. This rearrangement joins TRBV30 to TRBJ1-1, with 9 bases identical to TRBD1. Sequenced input: PBMCs. The CDR3 DNA sequence: TGTGCCTGGAGTGCGGGACAGGGGAACACTGAAGCTTTCTTT. Translating it yields CAWSAGQGNTEAFF.